The source of this T cell receptor (beta chain) is a study of shared clonotypes between healthy human individuals. Study observations and caveats: Non-shared clonotypes showed lower generation probabilities than clonotypes common to all four donors. Only blood was sampled, and tissue TCR repertoires likely differ from blood ones.

Naive CD8 cells comprised CD45RO-negative, CCR7-positively selected cells, excluding terminally differentiated effector memory CD45RA+ cells. CDR3 length equals 11 residues. The germline V gene has CDR1 MNHNS and CDR2 SASEGT. Turning to this clone: Its target is not known. Its ends do not fully match the called genes, so a read error is possible.

A deep-level run was used for the assay. TCRdb's copy holds only in-frame clones and misses some; the assay was immunoSEQ multiplex PCR. The sample has about 2.1 million clones, about 92% seen once. The sequenced sample was naive CD8+ T cells from PBMCs. This TCR came from a man aged 18 to 29 in good health. Some clones in this sample may be carry-over from other donors' samples. J is TRBJ2-7 and V is TRBV6-1; the D gene is possibly TRBD1 (5 bases). The CDR3 region is CASRELYEQYF. The CDR3, as DNA: TGTGCAAGCAGGGAATTATACGAGCAGTACTTC.